This entry is about one TCR beta chain. Its antigen remains unidentified. The sample originates from a study of T cell responses to AZD1222 COVID-19 vaccine. Whole-study results and caveats: The sample set comprised mostly white British donors with more females, and clonal diversity was possibly underestimated. Spike-specific TCR breadth rose after two AZD1222 doses, and depth rose as well.

TCRdb's copy holds only in-frame clones and misses some; the assay was immunoSEQ multiplex PCR. The sample includes tens of thousands of clones, about 88% of them seen just once. V lost 6 bases to trimming and J lost 10 bases, with 16 bases between them. Germline CDR1 is MDHEN and CDR2 is SYDVKM. The CDR3 length is 14 residues. This TCR was recovered from an adult in good health. The sample in question was peripheral blood, obtained on day 0 of AZD1222 vaccination. The rearrangement joins TRBV28 to TRBJ1-6; D perhaps matches TRBD1 (5 bases). As DNA, the CDR3 is TGTGCCAGCAGGTTCAGGGAGTATGGATCACCCCTCCACTTT. Protein product: CASRFREYGSPLHF. The complete variable domain, with remaining parts taken from reference TRBV28 and TRBJ1-6, reads DVKVTQSSRYLVKRTGEKVFLECVQDMDHENMFWYRQDPGLGLRLIYFSYDVKMKEKGDIPEGYSVSREKKERFSLILESASTNQTSMYLCASRFREYGSPLHFGNGTRLTVT.